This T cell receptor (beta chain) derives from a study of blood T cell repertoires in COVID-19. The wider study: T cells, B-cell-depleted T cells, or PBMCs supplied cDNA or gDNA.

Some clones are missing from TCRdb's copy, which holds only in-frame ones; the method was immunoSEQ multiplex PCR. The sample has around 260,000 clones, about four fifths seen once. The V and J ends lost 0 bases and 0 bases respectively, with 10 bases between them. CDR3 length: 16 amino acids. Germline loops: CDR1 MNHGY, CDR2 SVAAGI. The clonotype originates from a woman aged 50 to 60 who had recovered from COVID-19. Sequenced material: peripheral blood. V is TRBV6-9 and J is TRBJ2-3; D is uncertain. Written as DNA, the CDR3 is TGTGCCAGCAGTTATTCACCAGCGACCAGCACAGATACGCAGTATTTT. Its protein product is CASSYSPATSTDTQYF.